This TCR beta chain was identified during a study of beta chain features in type 1 diabetes. For the study at large: Healthy donors and patients had similar age, gender and cell yields. Study results and limitations: A closer apparent resemblance between naive, central memory and Treg TCRB repertoires was seen in patients than in healthy donors. Moderate yet significant TCRB CDR3 shortening was seen in Type 1 diabetes patients in all four CD4+ subsets.

Turning to this clone: What it recognizes is unknown. Other DNA sequences within the sample encode an identical CDR3.

Reverse transcribing all isolated RNA meant expressed TCRB transcripts were sequenced. Using immunoSEQ multiplex PCR, the repertoire was profiled, and TCRdb retains in-frame clones only, with some absent. Of 550,000 to 850,000 clones detected, roughly 12% appear once; the ten largest clones hold less than 0.025%. CDR3 length equals 12 residues. Germline V gene sequence: CDR1 SNHLY, CDR2 FYNNEI. V lost 6 bases, J lost 1 base, and 6 bases lay in between. This sequence was found in a young man with type 1 diabetes. The V and J genes are TRBV2 and TRBJ1-2, with D perhaps TRBD1 (6 bases). The sequencing input was naive CD4+ T cells from blood. In DNA, the CDR3 is TGTGCCAGCAGGGACAGTAACTATGGCTACACCTTC. Protein: CASRDSNYGYTF.